This T cell receptor (beta chain) emerged from a study of T cells in Graves' hyperthyroidism and ophthalmopathy. From RNA transcripts, TCR beta CDR3 regions were amplified. Primed by the HTBI set, a first-round RT-PCR was run on the TCR CDR3. Each CDR3 protein is one row after TCRdb ran MiXCR on the multiplex PCR reads. The sample holds around 340,000 distinct CDR3 sequences, approximately 13% seen once. Germline V gene lookup returns CDR1 GTSNPN and CDR2 SVGIG (reference sequence). This CDR3 comprises 13 residues. Trimming removed 2 bases at V and 5 bases at J, with 10 bases between. The rearrangement links TRBV30 to TRBJ2-4, with a weak D call TRBD1 (6 bases). Sequences were obtained from blood. The origin of this receptor is a woman aged 25 to 39 with Graves' hyperthyroidism. The CDR3 region has the DNA TGTGCCTGGAGTACAGGGACACAAAACATTCAGTACTTC. This translates into CAWSTGTQNIQYF. Full variable domain (missing parts from reference TRBV30 and TRBJ2-4): SQTIHQWPATLVQPVGSPLSLECTVEGTSNPNLYWYRQAAGRGLQLLFYSVGIGQISSEVPQNLSASRPQDRQFILSSKKLLLSDSGFYLCAWSTGTQNIQYFGAGTRLSVL.